These T cell receptor beta chains were read from a single sample in a study of cytomegalovirus exposure and HLA in healthy donors. Profiling relied on immunoSEQ multiplex PCR, and the TCRdb table lists in-frame clones only, not all of them. The sample has 150,000 or so clones, roughly 79% seen once. Sequencing was performed on PBMCs. These receptors originate from a woman between 45 and 65 years old in good health and CMV-seropositive. CDR3s include the opening cysteine and the closing phenylalanine or tryptophan.

V	CDR3
TRBV4-3	CASSQAGDNEQFF
TRBV6-5	CATRPGGSDTEAFF
TRBV4-1	CASSLQTESTDTQYF
TRBV7-2	CASSFLVRGLGETQYF
TRBV4-3	CASSQATALNEKLFF
TRBV19	CASKVQSTNEKLFF
TRBV11-1	CASSGLAGGPGKLPGTQYF
TRBV7-6	CASSSLTGANTEAFF
TRBV18	CASSPPVVGGQETQYF
TRBV19	CASRAGLNYGYTF
TRBV30	CAWSPPGGGRPQQYF
TRBV28	CASPPAVGQGATDTQYF
TRBV12-5	CASGLGGGGQWNEQFF
TRBV29-1	CSVGTSNQPQHF